These T cell receptor beta chains were read from a single sample in a study of preoperative IRX-2 immunotherapy in early breast cancer. TCRdb's table, derived via immunoSEQ multiplex PCR, lists solely in-frame clones and lacks some. The sample has roughly 25,000 clones; around 91% are singletons. Sequenced here: tumor tissue, sampled after IRX-2 immunotherapy. These receptors all stem from a human donor with breast cancer. CDR3s include the opening cysteine and the closing phenylalanine or tryptophan. A D gene is named only where the DNA matches it firmly. Clone size is shown for a subset of rows, as once, few, many or a class of expanded clone.

clone_size	v_call	j_call	d_call	cdr3_nt	cdr3_aa
.	TRBV7-9	TRBJ2-2	.	TGTGCCAGCAGCGGGGAGCTGTTTTTT	CASSGELFF
.	TRBV10-2	TRBJ2-1	TRBD2	TGCGCCAGCATGATTATCGGGGGGGCCCTAAATGAGCAGTTCTTC	CASMIIGGALNEQFF
.	TRBV2	TRBJ1-1	TRBD1	TGTGCCAGCAGTGAGCAGGACAGGGAAGCTTTCTTT	CASSEQDREAFF
.	TRBV28	TRBJ1-1	.	TGTGCCAGCAGTTCAGTATTCGAAGCTTTCTTT	CASSSVFEAFF
once	TRBV19	TRBJ2-7	TRBD1	TGTGCCAGTAGGGCCGGACAGGCAGCGTCCGAGCAGTACTTC	CASRAGQAASEQYF
.	TRBV5-1	TRBJ1-2	.	TGCGCCAGCAGCTTGGCCACCGCGGGGGCGGCTAACTATGGCTACACCTTC	CASSLATAGAANYGYTF
few	TRBV6-1	TRBJ1-1	.	TGTGCCAGCAGTGAGGCTATCACGACCGGGGCTTTCTTT	CASSEAITTGAFF
.	TRBV29-1	TRBJ1-1	TRBD1	TGCAGCGTCGGGACAGGGAACACTGAAGCTTTCTTT	CSVGTGNTEAFF
once	TRBV6-6	TRBJ2-7	.	TGTGCCAGCAGCCGTCGAGGAGGGCAATCCTACGAGCAGTACTTC	CASSRRGGQSYEQYF
.	TRBV14	TRBJ1-5	.	TGTGCCAGCAGCCAAGTTGGCCAGCCCCAGCATTTT	CASSQVGQPQHF
.	TRBV10-2	TRBJ2-3	.	TGCGCCAGCAGCCCCGACGGCACAGATACGCAGTATTTT	CASSPDGTDTQYF
.	TRBV5-4	TRBJ2-7	.	TGTGCCAGCAGCTTGAGGGGGGGCGCTTCCTACGAGCAGTACTTC	CASSLRGGASYEQYF
.	TRBV30	TRBJ1-1	.	TGTGCCTGGAGGAGAGGGACTGGCACTGAAGCTTTCTTT	CAWRRGTGTEAFF
.	TRBV21-1	TRBJ2-7	.	TGTGCCAGCAGCCCGGGGAGAAATTACTACGAGCAGTACTTC	CASSPGRNYYEQYF
.	TRBV5-4	TRBJ2-2	TRBD1	TGTGCCAGCAGCAGGGGACAGCTCACCGGGGAGCTGTTTTTT	CASSRGQLTGELFF
.	TRBV19	TRBJ2-7	TRBD1	TGTGCCAGTAGTCCATGGACAGGGTTAACCTCCGAGCAGTACTTC	CASSPWTGLTSEQYF
.	TRBV4-3	TRBJ2-3	.	TGCGCCAGCAGCCAGGACAGACACACAGATACGCAGTATTTT	CASSQDRHTDTQYF
few	TRBV19	TRBJ1-2	.	TGTGCCACCGAGGAGGGGAACTATGGCTACACCTTC	CATEEGNYGYTF
.	TRBV19	TRBJ2-7	.	TGTGCCAGTAGGGGGGCGCACCAGGGATCCTACGAGCAGTACTTC	CASRGAHQGSYEQYF
.	TRBV5-6	TRBJ2-1	TRBD2	TGTGCCAGCAGCTTGGCGGGAGGCCCCCTCTCCTACAATGAGCAGTTCTTC	CASSLAGGPLSYNEQFF
.	TRBV19	TRBJ2-3	TRBD2	TGTGCCAGTAGCGGGACTAGCGGGGGGTTCGCCGCAGATACGCAGTATTTT	CASSGTSGGFAADTQYF
.	TRBV7-8	TRBJ1-6	.	TGTGCCAGCAGCTTAGTTGTCCCGAGCTCCTATAATTCACCCCTCCACTTT	CASSLVVPSSYNSPLHF
once	TRBV28	TRBJ2-6	.	TGTGCCAGCAGTCAAGGCTATTCTGGGGCCAACGTCCTGACTTTC	CASSQGYSGANVLTF
few	TRBV27	TRBJ2-4	.	TGTGCCAGCAGTTTATCGTGGGGGCTGGCCAAAAACATTCAGTACTTC	CASSLSWGLAKNIQYF
.	TRBV21-1	TRBJ1-4	.	TGTGCCAGCAGCCCCCGGGAGGGCTTTGAAAAACTGTTTTTT	CASSPREGFEKLFF
few	TRBV6-5	TRBJ2-7	.	TGTGCCAGCAGTACCGACACGGGGGACTACGAGCAGTACTTC	CASSTDTGDYEQYF
.	TRBV7-8	TRBJ1-5	.	TGTGCCAGCAGCTTAAGGCCAAACAGGGAACTTCAGCCCCAGCATTTT	CASSLRPNRELQPQHF
.	TRBV18	TRBJ2-7	.	TGTGCCAGCTCACCAGAAAACCACGAGCAGTACTTC	CASSPENHEQYF
.	TRBV4-1	TRBJ1-1	.	TGCGCCAGCAGTCTTAGGGCCCTGAACACTGAAGCTTTCTTT	CASSLRALNTEAFF
.	TRBV29-1	TRBJ1-1	TRBD1	TGCAGCGTTGCTGTAGGGGGCAGTACTGAAGCTTTCTTT	CSVAVGGSTEAFF
once	TRBV2	TRBJ1-3	TRBD1	TGTGCCAGCAGTCAGACAGGGTCTGGAAACACCATATATTTT	CASSQTGSGNTIYF
.	TRBV11-2	TRBJ2-1	TRBD1	TGTGCCAGCAGCTTAGAGGGACAGCTACTCAATGAGCAGTTCTTC	CASSLEGQLLNEQFF
.	TRBV2	TRBJ2-7	.	TGTGCCAGCAGTGAAAGATACCTCAGCTCCTACGAGCAGTACTTC	CASSERYLSSYEQYF
.	TRBV29-1	TRBJ2-2	.	TGCAGCGTTGGGGGGCAGGGTGGCACCGGGGAGCTGTTTTTT	CSVGGQGGTGELFF
.	TRBV6-1	TRBJ2-7	TRBD2	TGTGCCAGCAGTGCCTTAACTAGCGGGAGCTCCTACGAGCAGTACTTC	CASSALTSGSSYEQYF
.	TRBV5-4	TRBJ2-5	.	TGTGCCAGCAGCTCCCCAGCGGAGACCCAGTACTTC	CASSSPAETQYF
.	TRBV28	TRBJ2-5	.	TGTGCCAGCAGTTTTTTTTCTGGCAGCAACCAAGAGACCCAGTACTTC	CASSFFSGSNQETQYF
once	TRBV30	TRBJ2-3	.	TGTGCCTGGACTCGGGGCACAGATACGCAGTATTTT	CAWTRGTDTQYF
few	TRBV7-2	TRBJ2-3	TRBD1	TGTGCCAGCAGTTGGACAGGGGTTTCCTCCACAGATACGCAGTATTTT	CASSWTGVSSTDTQYF
.	TRBV7-2	TRBJ2-3	TRBD1	TGTGCCAGCAGCTCATTCCAGGGGGCCGCAGATACGCAGTATTTT	CASSSFQGAADTQYF
.	TRBV6-5	TRBJ1-1	TRBD1	TGTGCCAGCAGTCTCCGGACAGGCAGTGAAGCTTTCTTT	CASSLRTGSEAFF
.	TRBV14	TRBJ2-7	.	TGTGCCAGCAGCAAAACCGGGCTCAAGGGAACCTACGAGCAGTACTTC	CASSKTGLKGTYEQYF
once	TRBV4-2	TRBJ1-5	.	TGTGCCAGCAGCCAAGGGTCCTCAACGGCTAATCAGCCCCAGCATTTT	CASSQGSSTANQPQHF
.	TRBV6-6	TRBJ2-7	TRBD1	TGTGCCAGCAGTTCGGACAGGGAGAAGCAGTACTTC	CASSSDREKQYF
.	TRBV4-1	TRBJ1-4	.	TGCGCCAGCAGCCAAGATCAGACAGAGGCAACTAATGAAAAACTGTTTTTT	CASSQDQTEATNEKLFF